This TCR beta chain was identified in a study of OX40 agonist ivuxolimab in advanced cancers. Sequencing was performed with immunoSEQ multiplex PCR; in TCRdb, only in-frame clones are kept and a portion is missing. The data show 40,000 to 50,000 clones, more than 75% seen once. Sequenced material: CD4+ or CD8+ T cells sorted from blood, taken in a trial of the OX40 agonist ivuxolimab. This sequence originates from an adult with an advanced solid tumor such as melanoma, head and neck, liver or kidney cancer.

CDR3 sequence (DNA): TGTGCCAGTAGTCATCCGGGTCAATTCAATGAGCAGTTCTTC. It specifies CASSHPGQFNEQFF. The chain couples TRBV19 to TRBJ2-1; D not certain. The CDR3 loop spans 14 amino acids. CDR1 LNHDA and CDR2 SQIVND come from the germline V gene (reference sequence). The germline V and J ends were trimmed by 5 bases and 6 bases, with 14 bases remaining between them.